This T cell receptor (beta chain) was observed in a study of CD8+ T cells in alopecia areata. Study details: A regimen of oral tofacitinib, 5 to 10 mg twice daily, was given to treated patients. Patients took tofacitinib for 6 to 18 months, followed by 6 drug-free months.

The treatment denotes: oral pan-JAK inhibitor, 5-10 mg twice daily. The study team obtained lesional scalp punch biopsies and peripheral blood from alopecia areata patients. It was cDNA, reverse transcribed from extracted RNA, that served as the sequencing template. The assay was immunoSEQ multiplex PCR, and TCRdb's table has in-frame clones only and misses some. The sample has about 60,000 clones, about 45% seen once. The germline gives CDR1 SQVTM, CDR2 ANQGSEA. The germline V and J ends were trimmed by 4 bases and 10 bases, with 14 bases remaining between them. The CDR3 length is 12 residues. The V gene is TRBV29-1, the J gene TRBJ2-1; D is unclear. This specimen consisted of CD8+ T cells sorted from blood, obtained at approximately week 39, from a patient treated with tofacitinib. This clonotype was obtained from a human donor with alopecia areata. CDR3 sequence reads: CSVVGWAGEQFF. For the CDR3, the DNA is TGCAGCGTTGTGGGGTGGGCAGGAGAGCAGTTCTTC.